What follows are 3 T cell receptor beta chains derived from one specimen sequenced in a study of regulatory T cells in long-lasting Graves disease. Time point indicated: persistent/refractory GD, antithyroid drugs over 5 years with positive TRAb. From PBMCs, RNA was extracted and then used to make the TCR library. Arm-PCR with iRepertoire HTBI primers amplified the CDR3 regions for these TCR beta libraries. TCRdb fed the multiplex PCR reads into MiXCR, producing one record per CDR3 protein. The repertoire includes about 470,000 distinct CDR3 sequences, roughly 21% of them detected once, and about 7% sits in the top ten. This specimen was peripheral blood mononuclear cells (PBMCs), taken when the disease was refractory, from a patient treated with antithyroid drugs. The receptors here all came from a female donor with Graves disease.

With respect to this clonotype: Given a much more abundant clone one base away, this may be a read error. CDR3 region: CASSFSWTGASVLTF. The CDR3 nucleotides read TGTGCCAGCAGTTTCTCCTGGACTGGGGCCAGCGTCCTGACTTTC. The rearrangement links TRBV12-3 or TRBV12-4 to TRBJ2-6; D may correspond to TRBD1 or TRBD2 (5 bases each). CDR3 length: 15 amino acids.

This clonotype was counted at least ten times. V is TRBV6-2 or TRBV6-3 and J is TRBJ1-1, with D hard to call. From germline, CDR1 is MNHEY and CDR2 SVGEGT. CDR3 length: 13 residues. V was trimmed by 3 bases and J by 4 bases, leaving 9 bases between them. The CDR3 region is CASSYMAGTEAFF. CDR3 coding DNA: TGTGCCAGCAGTTATATGGCGGGCACTGAAGCTTTCTTT.

The V gene is TRBV18, the J gene TRBJ2-2, with 11 bases identical to TRBD1. There are 15 residues in the CDR3. V was clipped by 4 bases and J by 5 bases; unmatched bases: 3. Germline CDR1 KGHSH, CDR2 LQKENI. DNA for the CDR3: TGTGCCAGCTCACACGGACAGGGGGCGACCGGGGAGCTGTTTTTT. It codes for CASSHGQGATGELFF.